This T cell receptor (beta chain) was identified in a study of T cell changes during pregnancy in multiple sclerosis. Using immunoSEQ multiplex PCR, the repertoire was profiled, and TCRdb retains in-frame clones only, with some absent. The table lists 40,000 to 55,000 clones, 80% to 95% of them singletons. This CDR3 is 14 amino acids long. From germline, CDR1 is MDHEN and CDR2 SYDVKM. V lost 2 bases to trimming and J lost 0 bases, with 6 bases between them. V is TRBV28 and J is TRBJ2-3; perhaps TRBD2 as D (5 bases). This TCR was recovered from a female donor with multiple sclerosis, enrolled in a pregnancy study. The starting material was CD4+ T cells from peripheral blood mononuclear cells, obtained in the second trimester of pregnancy. The CDR3 reads CASSLASSTDTQYF. CDR3 bases: TGTGCCAGCAGTTTAGCTAGCAGCACAGATACGCAGTATTTT.